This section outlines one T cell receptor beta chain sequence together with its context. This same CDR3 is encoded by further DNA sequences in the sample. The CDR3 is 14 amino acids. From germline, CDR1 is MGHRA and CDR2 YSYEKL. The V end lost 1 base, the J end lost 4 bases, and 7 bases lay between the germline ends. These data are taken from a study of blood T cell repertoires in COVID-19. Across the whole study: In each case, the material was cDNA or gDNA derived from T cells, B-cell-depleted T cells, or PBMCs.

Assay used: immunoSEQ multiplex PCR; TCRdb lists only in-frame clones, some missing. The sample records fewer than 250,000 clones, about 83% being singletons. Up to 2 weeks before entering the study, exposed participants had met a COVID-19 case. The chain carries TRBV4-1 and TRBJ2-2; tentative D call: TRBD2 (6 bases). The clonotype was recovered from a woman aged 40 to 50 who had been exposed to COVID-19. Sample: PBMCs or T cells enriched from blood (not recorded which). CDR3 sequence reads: CASSQGRGTGELFF. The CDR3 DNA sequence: TGCGCCAGCAGCCAAGGGAGGGGCACCGGGGAGCTGTTTTTT.